The 14 T cell receptor beta chains listed next were all sequenced from one sample in a study of T cell changes during pregnancy in multiple sclerosis. Measured with immunoSEQ multiplex PCR; TCRdb has only the in-frame clones, and not every one. The table lists 85,000 to 130,000 clones, approximately 92% of them singletons. This specimen consisted of peripheral blood, obtained in the second trimester of pregnancy. The receptors here all came from a female donor with multiple sclerosis, enrolled in a pregnancy study.

The chain is built from TRBV7-8 and TRBJ2-1; TRBD2 aligns across 16 bases. This CDR3 contains 17 residues. Germline CDR1 is SGHVS and CDR2 is FQNEAQ. J gave up 6 bases and V 5 bases, and 7 bases lay outside the gene matches. The CDR3 DNA follows: TGTGCCAGCAGCCCCCGGGGACTAGCGGGGGGGCGCAATGAGCAGTTCTTC. Translation: CASSPRGLAGGRNEQFF.

This clone was observed once. The rearrangement uses TRBV6-4 and TRBJ2-2, with D possibly being TRBD1 (6 bases). Germline loops: CDR1 MRHNA, CDR2 SNTAGT. The CDR3 extends over 14 amino acids. Trimming pared 8 bases from V and 6 bases from J, leaving 16 bases between. The CDR3 is CASSNQGGSGELFF. The CDR3 DNA follows: TGTGCCAGCTCAAACCAAGGGGGTTCCGGGGAGCTGTTTTTT.

This sequence joins TRBV19 and TRBJ2-1, with D tentatively TRBD2 (6 bases). The V and J ends lost 4 bases and 2 bases respectively, with 12 bases between them. The CDR3 is 15 amino acids. In germline, CDR1 is LNHDA, CDR2 SQIVND (reference sequence). The chain's CDR3 is CASSKDGSTYNEQFF. The CDR3 nucleotides are TGTGCCAGTAGTAAAGACGGGAGCACCTACAATGAGCAGTTCTTC. The full variable domain, completed using reference TRBV19 and TRBJ2-1, is DGGITQSPKYLFRKEGQNVTLSCEQNLNHDAMYWYRQDPGQGLRLIYYSQIVNDFQKGDIAEGYSVSREKKESFPLTVTSAQKNPTAFYLCASSKDGSTYNEQFFGPGTRLTVL.

This rearrangement joins TRBV28 to TRBJ1-2; D may be TRBD1 (5 bases). The CDR3 loop spans 15 amino acids. The germline CDR1 and CDR2 sequences are MDHEN and SYDVKM. Trimming removed 1 base from V and 8 bases from J, with 17 bases in between. CDR3 bases: TGTGCCAGCAGTTTATTCGGACACCGGGAGGAGGGCTACACCTTC. It yields the protein CASSLFGHREEGYTF.

The chain employs TRBV7-7 and TRBJ2-5; 9 bases match TRBD2. Trimming removed 0 bases from V and 2 bases from J; junction bases left unmatched: 7. Looked up from germline, CDR1 is SSHAT and CDR2 is FNYEAQ (reference sequence). The CDR3 has 17 residues. This CDR3 is CASSLAPAGGFQETQYF. Here the CDR3 DNA reads TGTGCCAGCAGCTTAGCGCCAGCGGGGGGCTTTCAAGAGACCCAGTACTTC.

V is TRBV7-3 and J is TRBJ2-7; D is possibly TRBD1 (6 bases). The V gene lost 5 bases and the J gene lost 5 bases, with 16 bases spanning the gap. Germline values: CDR1 SGHTA, CDR2 FQGTGA. The CDR3 is 14 residues long. The CDR3 DNA reads as TGTGCCAGCAGCGGGGGTCAACAGGGAAACGAGCAGTACTTC. Encoded protein: CASSGGQQGNEQYF.

This clone was counted a few times. The chain employs TRBV9 and TRBJ1-6; D gene uncertain. Germline CDR1 is SGDLS and CDR2 is YYNGEE. CDR3 size: 14 residues. Trimming shortened V by 0 bases and J by 4 bases, and 5 bases separated the two germline ends. The DNA of the CDR3 is TGTGCCAGCAGCGTAGGAGTTTATAATTCACCCCTCCACTTT. Translating it yields CASSVGVYNSPLHF.

J is TRBJ2-3 and V is TRBV7-9; 8 positions agree with TRBD1. The CDR3 has 15 amino acids. CDR1 SEHNR and CDR2 FQNEAQ come from the germline V gene (reference sequence). Losses at the gene ends were 3 bases for V and 2 bases for J; bases not matched to a gene: 4. The CDR3 DNA reads as TGTGCCAGCAGCTTGCGGACAGGGTTCACAGATACGCAGTATTTT. It yields the protein CASSLRTGFTDTQYF.

This chain uses TRBV5-4 with TRBJ2-3, with D possibly TRBD2 on 6 matching bases. Looked up from germline, CDR1 is SGHNT and CDR2 is YYREEE (reference sequence). V lost 0 bases and J lost 3, with 11 bases in between. The length of the CDR3 is 15 residues. The DNA for the CDR3 is TGTGCCAGCAGCTTGGGCGGGAAGAGAACAGATACGCAGTATTTT. Protein sequence: CASSLGGKRTDTQYF.

The rearrangement links TRBV11-2 to TRBJ2-3, with 7 bases fitting TRBD1. There are 16 residues in the CDR3. In germline, CDR1 is SGHAT, CDR2 FQNNGV. With V trimmed by 5 bases and J by 0 bases, 8 bases remained unmatched. The DNA of the CDR3 is TGTGCCAGCAGCCCGAACAGGGGAACTAGCACAGATACGCAGTATTTT. This translates into CASSPNRGTSTDTQYF.

The J gene is TRBJ2-3, the V gene TRBV5-6, with 10 bases identical to TRBD2. The CDR3 is 16 amino acids. With V trimmed by 4 bases and J by 3 bases, 8 bases remained unmatched. Germline assignment: CDR1 SGHDT and CDR2 YYEEEE. CDR3 residues: CASSPRLAGVTDTQYF. The CDR3 bases are TGTGCCAGCAGCCCTCGGCTAGCGGGAGTAACAGATACGCAGTATTTT.

This clone was detected only once. The chain combines TRBV4-1 with TRBJ1-1; 8 nucleotides match TRBD1. The CDR3 has 14 amino acids. CDR1 is MGHRA and CDR2 is YSYEKL in the germline V gene. After removal of 4 bases from V and 8 bases from J, the junction contained 9 bases not matched to a gene. The CDR3 loop is CASSLSPTGEEAFF. In nucleotides, the CDR3 is TGCGCCAGCAGCCTATCCCCGACAGGGGAGGAAGCTTTCTTT.

The count of this clone is one. The CDR3 region has the DNA TGTGCCAGCAGCCCCAGGACTTTCACAGATACGCAGTATTTT. Translation: CASSPRTFTDTQYF. The rearrangement joins TRBV9 to TRBJ2-3; tentatively, D is TRBD2 (5 bases). The V and J ends lost 4 bases and 2 bases respectively, with 11 bases between them. CDR3 length equals 14 residues. Germline CDR1 is SGDLS and CDR2 is YYNGEE.

This chain joins TRBV19 and TRBJ1-2; 9 bases align to TRBD1. The CDR3 spans 15 residues. The V and J ends lost 5 bases and 4 bases, in that order; junction bases with no gene match: 8. Germline values: CDR1 LNHDA, CDR2 SQIVND (reference sequence). The DNA for the CDR3 is TGTGCCAGTAGTCTTCGGACAGGGGCCGCCTATGGCTACACCTTC. Translating it yields CASSLRTGAAYGYTF.